This passage covers 28 T cell receptor beta chains from one sample sequenced in a study of brain T cells in children with intractable seizures. Generated by immunoSEQ multiplex PCR, the TCRdb table keeps only in-frame clones and is missing some. The sample lists under 150,000 clones; approximately 94% were seen once. This material consisted of peripheral blood, taken at surgery. The receptors stem from a boy under two years old with hemimegalencephaly and intractable seizures.

The chain couples TRBV28 to TRBJ1-2; 8 nucleotides agree with TRBD1. Germline-derived CDR1 and CDR2 are MDHEN and SYDVKM. Germline trimming cut 6 bases from V and 1 base from J; bases unmatched to any gene: 10. This CDR3 spans 16 amino acids. CDR3 loop: CASRSVGTGLNYGYTF. CDR3 bases: TGTGCCAGCAGGAGCGTTGGGACAGGACTTAACTATGGCTACACCTTC.

The chain combines TRBV29-1 with TRBJ2-3; 8 bases are a match to TRBD2. After removal of 2 bases from V and 0 bases from J, the junction contained 1 base not matched to a gene. Germline CDR1 reads SQVTM; CDR2 reads ANQGSEA. This CDR3 has 14 residues. In DNA form, the CDR3 reads TGCAGCGTTGAACCTAGCGGGAGCACAGATACGCAGTATTTT. Its protein is CSVEPSGSTDTQYF.

This clone has only one observation. This chain uses TRBV4-1 with TRBJ2-7; maybe TRBD2 (6 bases). Trimming stripped 3 bases from V and 4 bases from J, with 10 bases between. The CDR3 is made up of 13 amino acids. Germline V gives CDR1 MGHRA, CDR2 YSYEKL. CDR3 nucleotides: TGCGCCAGCAGCCACGGGGGATCTTACGAGCAGTACTTC. It encodes CASSHGGSYEQYF.

The rearrangement joins TRBV29-1 to TRBJ2-1, with TRBD2 matching over 9 bases. CDR3 length: 16 amino acids. Germline values: CDR1 SQVTM, CDR2 ANQGSEA. J lost 1 base, V lost 2 bases, and 6 bases had no gene match. The CDR3 coding sequence is TGCAGCGTTGAAAGGGCGGGAGGGCGTTCCTACAATGAGCAGTTCTTC. This translates into CSVERAGGRSYNEQFF.

This clone came up once. The chain carries TRBV7-9 and TRBJ1-2; D unclear. This CDR3 spans 13 amino acids. Trimming stripped 1 base from V and 4 bases from J, with 7 bases between. CDR1 is SEHNR, CDR2 FQNEAQ, per germline (reference sequence). Here the CDR3 reads CASSLEQTYGYTF. CDR3 DNA: TGTGCCAGCAGCTTAGAACAAACCTATGGCTACACCTTC.

The rearrangement uses TRBV3-1 (or the pseudogene TRBV3-2) and TRBJ1-1; tentative D call: TRBD1 (5 bases). V was shortened by 7 bases and J by 3 bases, with 12 bases between the two germline ends. Looked up from germline, CDR1 is LGHDT and CDR2 is YNNKEL (reference sequence). The CDR3 spans 13 residues. The CDR3 sequence is CASTGVEDTEAFF. The CDR3 region has the DNA TGTGCCAGCACGGGGGTGGAGGACACTGAAGCTTTCTTT.

The V gene is TRBV18, the J gene TRBJ2-7; D is ambiguous. The CDR3 spans 13 residues. CDR1 is KGHSH, CDR2 LQKENI, per germline. Trimming left V 3 bases short and J 2 bases short, with 8 bases between. The CDR3 protein is CASSPGRAYEQYF. The DNA for the CDR3 is TGTGCCAGCTCACCGGGCAGAGCCTACGAGCAGTACTTC.

This chain links TRBV14 with TRBJ1-5, with D perhaps TRBD1 (5 bases). Germline values: CDR1 SGHDN, CDR2 FVKESK. Trimming took off 3 bases at V and 9 bases at J, with 12 bases between the two ends. The CDR3 is 13 amino acids. The CDR3 loop reads CASSQGRMAPQHF. The CDR3 DNA reads as TGTGCCAGCAGCCAGGGGCGTATGGCGCCCCAGCATTTT.

The chain links TRBV7-8 to TRBJ2-1; 9 bases align to TRBD2. The CDR3 extends over 15 amino acids. The germline CDR1 and CDR2 sequences are SGHVS and FQNEAQ. V shed 4 bases, J shed 3 bases, and the junction held 4 bases outside the gene matches. The CDR3 spells CASSYFSGSYNEQFF. CDR3 sequence (DNA): TGTGCCAGCAGCTACTTTAGCGGGAGCTACAATGAGCAGTTCTTC.

The CDR3 bases are TGTGCCAGCAGCTTAGGTCCCCAGGGGGCAGGGGCTTCACCCCTCCACTTT. Amino acid sequence: CASSLGPQGAGASPLHF. The chain recombines TRBV7-2 with TRBJ1-6; TRBD1 matches at 8 bases. V dropped 1 base and J dropped 9; count of bases not matched to a gene: 11. This CDR3 region has 17 residues. Germline values: CDR1 SGHTA, CDR2 FQGNSA.

The V and J genes are TRBV4-1 and TRBJ2-3; TRBD2 matches at 14 bases. Germline loops: CDR1 MGHRA, CDR2 YSYEKL. CDR3 length: 16 amino acids. The V gene end was trimmed by 4 bases and the J gene end by 5 bases; junction bases not matched to a gene: 5. The DNA of the CDR3 is TGCGCCAGCAGCCGAATCGGGACTAGCGGGAGAGATACGCAGTATTTT. Translating gives CASSRIGTSGRDTQYF.

The rearrangement links TRBV5-1 to TRBJ1-4; TRBD1 agrees at 7 bases. In germline, CDR1 is SGHRS, CDR2 YFSETQ. V lost 4 bases, J lost 4 bases, and 4 bases stayed unmatched. The CDR3 loop spans 14 amino acids. The CDR3 bases are TGCGCCAGCAGCCCAAGACAGGGTAATGAAAAACTGTTTTTT. The encoded protein is CASSPRQGNEKLFF.

J is TRBJ2-7 and V is TRBV11-2; D is ambiguous. V dropped 5 bases and J dropped 3 bases, with 8 bases sitting between them. CDR1 SGHAT and CDR2 FQNNGV come from the germline V gene. The CDR3 extends over 12 amino acids. CDR3 DNA: TGTGCCAGCAGCCCCAATAGCTACGAGCAGTACTTC. Amino acid sequence: CASSPNSYEQYF. Full variable domain (outside the CDR3, taken from reference TRBV11-2 and TRBJ2-7): EAGVAQSPRYKIIEKRQSVAFWCNPISGHATLYWYQQILGQGPKLLIQFQNNGVVDDSQLPKDRFSAERLKGVDSTLKIQPAKLEDSAVYLCASSPNSYEQYFGPGTRLTVT.

J is TRBJ2-1 and V is TRBV7-6; TRBD2 aligns across 9 bases. Unmatched junction bases numbered 9, after V lost 4 bases and J lost 8 bases. The CDR3 has 15 amino acids. Germline V gene sequence: CDR1 SGHVS, CDR2 FNYEAQ. CDR3 nucleotides: TGTGCCAGCAGCTCGGGACTAGCCTTCGTCCATGAGCAGTTCTTC. Translation: CASSSGLAFVHEQFF.

V and J are TRBV28 and TRBJ2-5; 9 nucleotides match TRBD2. This CDR3 has 15 residues. Germline V lookup: CDR1 MDHEN, CDR2 SYDVKM. Trimming took 6 bases from V and 5 from J; bases not matched to a gene: 10. The CDR3 sequence: CASSEGLATLETQYF. As DNA, the CDR3 is TGTGCCAGCAGCGAAGGACTAGCGACTCTGGAGACCCAGTACTTC.

The V gene is TRBV28, the J gene TRBJ2-6; D gene unclear. Germline lookup yields CDR1 MDHEN and CDR2 SYDVKM. Trimming removed 5 bases from V and 2 bases from J, with 7 bases in between. CDR3 size: 14 residues. CDR3 sequence (DNA): TGTGCCAGCAGTGGCTGGCCTGGGGCCAACGTCCTGACTTTC. Translated: CASSGWPGANVLTF.

The V gene is TRBV2, the J gene TRBJ1-2; tentatively, D is TRBD1 (6 bases). The CDR3 runs 15 residues. Per germline, CDR1 SNHLY and CDR2 FYNNEI. V lost 4 bases and J lost 4, with 16 bases in between. The CDR3 DNA reads as TGTGCCAGCAGTGGCTCGTCAGGGGTTGCCTATGGCTACACCTTC. It translates to CASSGSSGVAYGYTF.

This clone appeared a single time. V gene TRBV21-1 combines with J gene TRBJ1-6. TRBV21-1 constitutes a pseudogene. The length of the CDR3 is 11 residues. The CDR3 DNA reads as TGTGCCAGCGAGAGTAATTCACCCCTCCACTTT. Translating gives CASESNSPLHF.

The chain combines TRBV29-1 with TRBJ2-5; D gene unclear. CDR1 and CDR2 from the germline V gene are SQVTM and ANQGSEA. Trimming removed 3 bases from V and 5 bases from J, with 13 bases in between. The CDR3 has 13 residues. The chain's CDR3 is CSVDVGLWETQYF. CDR3 DNA: TGCAGCGTTGACGTGGGGTTGTGGGAGACCCAGTACTTC.

This clone was picked up a small number of times. This chain joins TRBV4-1 and TRBJ1-6; weak D call: TRBD1 (5 bases). Deletions cut 0 bases from V and 9 bases from J, with 12 bases between. Germline V gene sequence: CDR1 MGHRA, CDR2 YSYEKL. The CDR3 sequence is 15 residues long. CDR3 in DNA: TGCGCCAGCAGCCAAGATGCCCAGGGAGGTTCACCCCTCCACTTT. This sequence encodes CASSQDAQGGSPLHF.

This rearrangement joins TRBV27 to TRBJ2-7, with D perhaps assigned TRBD1 or TRBD2 (5 bases each). The V gene lost 4 bases and the J gene lost 8 bases, with 24 bases spanning the gap. In germline, CDR1 is MNHEY, CDR2 SMNVEV (reference sequence). The length of the CDR3 is 16 residues. The CDR3 nucleotides read TGTGCCAGCAGTTCCGGACCCGGGACCGCCCCGGCAAAGCAGTACTTC. Translating gives CASSSGPGTAPAKQYF.

The rearrangement links TRBV7-8 to TRBJ2-3, with 9 bases identical to TRBD1. Germline trimming cut 5 bases from V and 4 bases from J; bases unmatched to any gene: 10. Looked up from germline, CDR1 is SGHVS and CDR2 is FQNEAQ. CDR3 length equals 16 residues. This CDR3 is CASSTLLGQGSDTQYF. DNA of the CDR3: TGTGCCAGCAGCACCTTATTGGGACAGGGATCAGATACGCAGTATTTT.

The chain combines TRBV28 with TRBJ1-6; D ambiguous. V was clipped by 4 bases and J by 0 bases, with 13 bases between them. The CDR3 totals 17 residues. Germline V gene sequence: CDR1 MDHEN, CDR2 SYDVKM. DNA for the CDR3: TGTGCCAGCAGTTGGTGGGTCGGGAGCTCCTATAATTCACCCCTCCACTTT. It translates to CASSWWVGSSYNSPLHF.

The rearrangement joins TRBV4-2 to TRBJ2-7; D possibly matches TRBD1 or TRBD2 (5 bases each). The CDR3 contains 14 residues. Germline V gene lookup returns CDR1 LGHNA and CDR2 YNFKEQ. With 4 bases removed from V and 2 bases from J, the gap between germline ends came to 12 bases. In DNA form, the CDR3 reads TGTGCCAGCAGCCCCCGGGACCGACCCTACGAGCAGTACTTC. Encoded protein: CASSPRDRPYEQYF.

V gene TRBV3-1 (or the pseudogene TRBV3-2) combines with J gene TRBJ2-3; weak D call: TRBD2 (6 bases). Deletions cut 4 bases from V and 1 base from J, with 18 bases between. The CDR3 covers 17 residues. Germline V gene data show CDR1 as LGHDT and CDR2 as YNNKEL (reference sequence). This CDR3 reads CASSPPTTGVGTDTQYF. DNA of the CDR3: TGTGCCAGCAGCCCACCAACAACGGGAGTTGGCACAGATACGCAGTATTTT.

The chain links TRBV6-5 to TRBJ2-1; 9 nucleotides align to TRBD2. In germline, CDR1 is MNHEY, CDR2 SVGAGI. This CDR3 is built from 15 residues. Unmatched junction bases numbered 13, after V lost 6 bases and J lost 10 bases. CDR3 residues: CASSLPGTSLKEQFF. The CDR3 nucleotides are TGTGCCAGCAGCCTGCCCGGGACTAGCTTGAAGGAGCAGTTCTTC.

The CDR3 is CASSLGPFYNEQFF. CDR3 nucleotide sequence: TGCGCCAGCAGCTTGGGGCCTTTCTACAATGAGCAGTTCTTC. The genes are TRBV5-1 and TRBJ2-1; no firm D call. This CDR3 has 14 amino acids. The germline V gene has CDR1 SGHRS and CDR2 YFSETQ. The V gene lost 0 bases and the J gene lost 3 bases, with 7 bases spanning the gap.

V is TRBV20-1 and J is TRBJ2-7; D not resolved. Trimming took 3 bases from V and 7 from J, leaving 10 bases between them. Germline V lookup: CDR1 DFQATT, CDR2 SNEGSKA (reference sequence). The CDR3 runs 11 residues. The CDR3 coding sequence is TGCAGTGCTAGGGTCCTCGCGGAGCAGTACTTC. Translation gives CSARVLAEQYF.